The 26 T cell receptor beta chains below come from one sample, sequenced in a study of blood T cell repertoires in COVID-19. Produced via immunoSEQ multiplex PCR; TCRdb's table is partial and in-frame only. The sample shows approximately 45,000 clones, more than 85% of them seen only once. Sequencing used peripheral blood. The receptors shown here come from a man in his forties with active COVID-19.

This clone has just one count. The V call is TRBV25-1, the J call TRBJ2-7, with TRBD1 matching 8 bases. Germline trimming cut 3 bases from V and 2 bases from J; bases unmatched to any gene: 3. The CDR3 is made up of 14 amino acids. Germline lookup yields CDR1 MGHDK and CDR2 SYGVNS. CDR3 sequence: CASSDDRGPYEQYF. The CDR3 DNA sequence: TGTGCCAGCAGTGACGACAGGGGACCCTACGAGCAGTACTTC.

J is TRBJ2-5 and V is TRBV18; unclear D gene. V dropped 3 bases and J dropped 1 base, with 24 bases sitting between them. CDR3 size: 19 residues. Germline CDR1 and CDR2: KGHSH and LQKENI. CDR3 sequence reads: CASSPPQAGTTAFQETQYF. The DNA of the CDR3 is TGTGCCAGCTCACCCCCTCAGGCCGGAACCACCGCATTCCAAGAGACCCAGTACTTC.

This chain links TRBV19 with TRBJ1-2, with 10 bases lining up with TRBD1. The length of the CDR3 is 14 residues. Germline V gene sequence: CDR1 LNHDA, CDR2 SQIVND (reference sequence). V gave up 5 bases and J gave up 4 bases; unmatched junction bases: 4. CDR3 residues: CASSLRQGAYGYTF. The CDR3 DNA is TGTGCCAGTAGTCTTCGACAGGGGGCCTATGGCTACACCTTC.

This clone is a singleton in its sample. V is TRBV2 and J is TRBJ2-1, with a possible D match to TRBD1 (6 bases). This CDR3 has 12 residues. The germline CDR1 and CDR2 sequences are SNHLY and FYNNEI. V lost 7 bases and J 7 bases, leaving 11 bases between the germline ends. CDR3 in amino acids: CASKTGMNEQFF. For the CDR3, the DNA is TGTGCCAGCAAAACAGGGATGAATGAGCAGTTCTTC.

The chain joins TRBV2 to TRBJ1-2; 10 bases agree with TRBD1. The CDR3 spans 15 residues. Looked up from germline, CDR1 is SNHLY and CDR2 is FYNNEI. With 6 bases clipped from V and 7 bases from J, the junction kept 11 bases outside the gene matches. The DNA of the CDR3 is TGTGCCAGCAGCCTAGCGGGACAGGGGAAAGGTGGCTACACCTTC. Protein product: CASSLAGQGKGGYTF.

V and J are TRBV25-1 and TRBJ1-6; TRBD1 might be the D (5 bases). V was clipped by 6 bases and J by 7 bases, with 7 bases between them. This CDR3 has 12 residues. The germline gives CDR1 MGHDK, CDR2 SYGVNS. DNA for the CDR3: TGTGCCAGCAGGGAGGGGAATTCACCCCTCCACTTT. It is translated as CASREGNSPLHF.

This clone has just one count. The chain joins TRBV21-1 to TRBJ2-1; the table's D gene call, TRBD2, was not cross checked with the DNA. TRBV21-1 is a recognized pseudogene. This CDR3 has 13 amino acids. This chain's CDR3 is CAVSRVLAYEQFF. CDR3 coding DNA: TGTGCCGTCTCTCGGGTACTAGCGTACGAGCAGTTCTTC.

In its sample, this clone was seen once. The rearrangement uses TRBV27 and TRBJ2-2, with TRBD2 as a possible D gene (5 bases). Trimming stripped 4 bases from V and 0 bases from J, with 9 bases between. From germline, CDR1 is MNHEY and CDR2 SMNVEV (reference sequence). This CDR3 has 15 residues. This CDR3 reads CASSWTGANTGELFF. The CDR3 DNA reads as TGTGCCAGCAGTTGGACTGGAGCGAACACCGGGGAGCTGTTTTTT.

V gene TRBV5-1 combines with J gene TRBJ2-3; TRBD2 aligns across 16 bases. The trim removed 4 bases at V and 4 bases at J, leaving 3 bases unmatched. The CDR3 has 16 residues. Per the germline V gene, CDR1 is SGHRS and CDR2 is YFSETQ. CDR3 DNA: TGCGCCAGCAGCCCGGGACTAGCGGGGGGGGCAGATACGCAGTATTTT. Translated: CASSPGLAGGADTQYF. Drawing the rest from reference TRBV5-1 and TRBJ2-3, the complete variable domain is KAGVTQTPRYLIKTRGQQVTLSCSPISGHRSVSWYQQTPGQGLQFLFEYFSETQRNKGNFPGRFSGRQFSNSRSEMNVSTLELGDSALYLCASSPGLAGGADTQYFGPGTRLTVL.

CDR3 sequence reads: CASSEADRAGNTIYF. CDR3 coding DNA: TGTGCCAGCAGTGAAGCTGACAGGGCTGGAAACACCATATATTTT. The gene calls are TRBV2 and TRBJ1-3; TRBD1 aligns across 7 bases. Unmatched junction bases numbered 1, after V lost 0 bases and J lost 2 bases. CDR1 is SNHLY and CDR2 is FYNNEI in the germline V gene. The CDR3 consists of 15 residues. The entire variable domain, with the rest obtained from reference TRBV2 and TRBJ1-3, is as follows: EPEVTQTPSHQVTQMGQEVILRCVPISNHLYFYWYRQILGQKVEFLVSFYNNEISEKSEIFDDQFSVERPDGSNFTLKIRSTKLEDSAMYFCASSEADRAGNTIYFGEGSWLTVV.

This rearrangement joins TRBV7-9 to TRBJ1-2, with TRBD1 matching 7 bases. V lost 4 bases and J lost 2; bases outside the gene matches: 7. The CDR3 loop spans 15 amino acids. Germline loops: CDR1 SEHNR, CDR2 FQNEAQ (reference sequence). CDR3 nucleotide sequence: TGTGCCAGCAGCTCGGCAAGAGGGGGCAACTATGGCTACACCTTC. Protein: CASSSARGGNYGYTF.

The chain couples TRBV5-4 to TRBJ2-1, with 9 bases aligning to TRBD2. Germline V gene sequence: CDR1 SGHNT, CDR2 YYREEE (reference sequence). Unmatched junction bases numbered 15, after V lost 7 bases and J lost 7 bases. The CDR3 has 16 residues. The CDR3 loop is CASGTPFSGSINEQFF. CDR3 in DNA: TGTGCCAGCGGAACACCCTTTAGCGGGAGTATAAATGAGCAGTTCTTC.

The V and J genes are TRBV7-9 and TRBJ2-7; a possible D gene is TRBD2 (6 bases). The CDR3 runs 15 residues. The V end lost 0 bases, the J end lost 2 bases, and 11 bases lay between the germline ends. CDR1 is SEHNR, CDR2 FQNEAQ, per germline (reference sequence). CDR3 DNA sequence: TGTGCCAGCAGCTTAGCAGGCGGGATTACCTACGAGCAGTACTTC. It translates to CASSLAGGITYEQYF.

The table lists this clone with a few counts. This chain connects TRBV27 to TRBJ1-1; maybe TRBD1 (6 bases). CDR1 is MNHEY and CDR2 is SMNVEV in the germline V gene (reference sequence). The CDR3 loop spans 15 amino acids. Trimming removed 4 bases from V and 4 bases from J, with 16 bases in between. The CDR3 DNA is TGTGCCAGCAGTTCAAGGACAGATCTAGGCACTGAAGCTTTCTTT. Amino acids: CASSSRTDLGTEAFF.

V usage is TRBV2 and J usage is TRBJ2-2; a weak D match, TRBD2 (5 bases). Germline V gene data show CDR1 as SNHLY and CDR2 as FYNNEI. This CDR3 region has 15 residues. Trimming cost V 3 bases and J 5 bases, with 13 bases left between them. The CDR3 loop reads CASSDLSRGTGELFF. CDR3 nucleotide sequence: TGTGCCAGCAGTGATCTGTCGCGAGGGACCGGGGAGCTGTTTTTT. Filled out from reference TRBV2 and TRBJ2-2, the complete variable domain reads EPEVTQTPSHQVTQMGQEVILRCVPISNHLYFYWYRQILGQKVEFLVSFYNNEISEKSEIFDDQFSVERPDGSNFTLKIRSTKLEDSAMYFCASSDLSRGTGELFFGEGSRLTVL.

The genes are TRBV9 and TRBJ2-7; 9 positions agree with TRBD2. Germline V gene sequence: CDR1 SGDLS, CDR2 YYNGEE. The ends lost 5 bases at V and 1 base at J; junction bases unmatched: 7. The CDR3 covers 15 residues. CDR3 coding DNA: TGTGCCAGCAGTCTGCGGGGGGGTATGTCCTACGAGCAGTACTTC. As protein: CASSLRGGMSYEQYF.

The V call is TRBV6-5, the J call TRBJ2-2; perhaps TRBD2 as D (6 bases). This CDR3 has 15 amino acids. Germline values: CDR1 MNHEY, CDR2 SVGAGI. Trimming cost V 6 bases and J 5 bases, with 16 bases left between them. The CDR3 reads CASSASVEGTGELFF. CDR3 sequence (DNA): TGTGCCAGCAGCGCTAGCGTTGAGGGGACCGGGGAGCTGTTTTTT.

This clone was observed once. CDR3 protein: CASSLLGPDEQFF. CDR3 coding DNA: TGTGCCAGCAGCTTACTAGGTCCCGATGAGCAGTTCTTC. The V and J genes are TRBV7-9 and TRBJ2-1; no clear D gene. CDR1 is SEHNR, CDR2 FQNEAQ, per germline (reference sequence). This CDR3 has 13 amino acids. The V end was cut by 2 bases, the J end by 8 bases, with 10 bases between.

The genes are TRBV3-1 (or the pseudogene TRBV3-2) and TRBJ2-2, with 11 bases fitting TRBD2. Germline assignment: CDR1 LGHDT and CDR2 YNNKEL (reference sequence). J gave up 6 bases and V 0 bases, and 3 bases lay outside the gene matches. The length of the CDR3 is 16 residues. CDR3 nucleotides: TGTGCCAGCAGCCAAGATCAGGGACTAGCGGCCGGGGAGCTGTTTTTT. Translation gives CASSQDQGLAAGELFF.

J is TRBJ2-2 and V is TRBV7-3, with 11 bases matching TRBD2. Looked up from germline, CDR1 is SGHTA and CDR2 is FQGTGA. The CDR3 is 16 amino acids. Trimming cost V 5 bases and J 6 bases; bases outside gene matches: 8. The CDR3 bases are TGTGCCAGCAGCCCCAATAGCGGGAGGGCCGCCGGGGAGCTGTTTTTT. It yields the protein CASSPNSGRAAGELFF.

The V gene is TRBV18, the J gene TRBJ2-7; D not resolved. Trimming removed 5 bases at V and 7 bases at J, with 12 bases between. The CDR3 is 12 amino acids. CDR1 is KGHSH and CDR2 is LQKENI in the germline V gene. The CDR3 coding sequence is TGTGCCAGCTCATACGGAACGCGGGAGCAGTACTTC. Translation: CASSYGTREQYF.

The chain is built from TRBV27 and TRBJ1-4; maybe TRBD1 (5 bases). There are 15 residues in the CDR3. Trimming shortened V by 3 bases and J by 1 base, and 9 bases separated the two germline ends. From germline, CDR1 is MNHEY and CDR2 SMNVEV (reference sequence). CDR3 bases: TGTGCCAGCAGTTTTTGGGGGGAAACTAATGAAAAACTGTTTTTT. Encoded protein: CASSFWGETNEKLFF.

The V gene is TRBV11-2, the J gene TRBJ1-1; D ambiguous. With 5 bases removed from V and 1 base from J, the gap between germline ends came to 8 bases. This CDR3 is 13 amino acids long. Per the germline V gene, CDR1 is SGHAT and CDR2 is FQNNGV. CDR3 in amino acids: CASSRNTNTEAFF. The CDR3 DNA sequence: TGTGCCAGCAGCCGAAACACGAACACTGAAGCTTTCTTT.

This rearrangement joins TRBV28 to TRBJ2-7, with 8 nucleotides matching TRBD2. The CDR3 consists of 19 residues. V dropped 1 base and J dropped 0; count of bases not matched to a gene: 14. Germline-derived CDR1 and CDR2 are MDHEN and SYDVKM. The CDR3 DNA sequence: TGTGCCAGCAGTTTATACCCCCCCCGACTAGCGCGTAGCTCCTACGAGCAGTACTTC. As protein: CASSLYPPRLARSSYEQYF. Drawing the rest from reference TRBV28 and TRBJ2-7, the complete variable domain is DVKVTQSSRYLVKRTGEKVFLECVQDMDHENMFWYRQDPGLGLRLIYFSYDVKMKEKGDIPEGYSVSREKKERFSLILESASTNQTSMYLCASSLYPPRLARSSYEQYFGPGTRLTVT.

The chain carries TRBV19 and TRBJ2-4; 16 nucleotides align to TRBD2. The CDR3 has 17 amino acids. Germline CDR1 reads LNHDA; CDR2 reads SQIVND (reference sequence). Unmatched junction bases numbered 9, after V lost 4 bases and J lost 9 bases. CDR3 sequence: CASSKDAGTSGRGIQYF. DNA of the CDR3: TGTGCCAGTAGTAAGGATGCCGGGACTAGCGGGAGGGGCATTCAGTACTTC.

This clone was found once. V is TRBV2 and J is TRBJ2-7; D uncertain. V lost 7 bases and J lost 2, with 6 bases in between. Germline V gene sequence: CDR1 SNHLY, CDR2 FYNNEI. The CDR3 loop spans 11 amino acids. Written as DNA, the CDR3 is TGTGCCAGCAAGAGAGCCTACGAGCAGTACTTC. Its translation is CASKRAYEQYF.